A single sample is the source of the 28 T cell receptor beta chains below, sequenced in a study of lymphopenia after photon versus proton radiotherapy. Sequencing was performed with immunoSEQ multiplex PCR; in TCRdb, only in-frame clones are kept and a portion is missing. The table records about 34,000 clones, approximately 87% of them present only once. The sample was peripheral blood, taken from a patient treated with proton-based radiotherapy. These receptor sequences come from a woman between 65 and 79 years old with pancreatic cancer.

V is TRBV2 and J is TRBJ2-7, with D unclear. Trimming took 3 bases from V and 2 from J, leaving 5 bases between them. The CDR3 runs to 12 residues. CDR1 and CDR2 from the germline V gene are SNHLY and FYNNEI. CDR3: CASSESAYEQYF. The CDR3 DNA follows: TGTGCCAGCAGTGAGAGCGCCTACGAGCAGTACTTC.

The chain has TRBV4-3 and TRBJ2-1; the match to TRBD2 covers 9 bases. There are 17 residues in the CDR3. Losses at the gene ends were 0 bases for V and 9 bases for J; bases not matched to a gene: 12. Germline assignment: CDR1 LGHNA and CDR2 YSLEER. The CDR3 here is CASSQDPAGGLKSEQFF. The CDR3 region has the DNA TGCGCCAGCAGCCAAGATCCAGCGGGAGGTCTGAAAAGTGAGCAGTTCTTC.

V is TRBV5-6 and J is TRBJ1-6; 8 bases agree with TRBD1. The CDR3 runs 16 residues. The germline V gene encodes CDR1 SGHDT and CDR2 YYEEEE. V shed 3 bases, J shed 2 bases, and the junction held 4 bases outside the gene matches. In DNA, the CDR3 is TGTGCCAGCAGCTCCAGGGGGCAGGCCTATAATTCACCCCTCCACTTT. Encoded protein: CASSSRGQAYNSPLHF.

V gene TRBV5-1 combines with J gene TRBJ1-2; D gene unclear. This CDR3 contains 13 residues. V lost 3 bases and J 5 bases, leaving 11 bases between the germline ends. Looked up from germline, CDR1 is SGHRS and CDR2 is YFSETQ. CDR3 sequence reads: CASSSSDGYGYTF. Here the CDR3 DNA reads TGCGCCAGCAGCTCCTCCGATGGATATGGCTACACCTTC. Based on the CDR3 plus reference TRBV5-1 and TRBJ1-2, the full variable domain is KAGVTQTPRYLIKTRGQQVTLSCSPISGHRSVSWYQQTPGQGLQFLFEYFSETQRNKGNFPGRFSGRQFSNSRSEMNVSTLELGDSALYLCASSSSDGYGYTFGSGTRLTVV.

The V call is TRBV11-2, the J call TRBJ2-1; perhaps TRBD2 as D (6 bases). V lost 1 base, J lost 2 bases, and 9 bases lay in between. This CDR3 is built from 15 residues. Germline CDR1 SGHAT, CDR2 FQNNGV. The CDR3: CASSLVGGTYNEQFF. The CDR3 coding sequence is TGTGCCAGCAGCTTAGTTGGGGGGACCTACAATGAGCAGTTCTTC.

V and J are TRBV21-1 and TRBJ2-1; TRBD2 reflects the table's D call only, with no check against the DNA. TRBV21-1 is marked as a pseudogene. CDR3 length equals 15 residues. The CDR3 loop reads CASSKNLAGEGEQFF. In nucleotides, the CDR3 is TGTGCCAGCAGCAAAAACCTAGCGGGAGAGGGTGAGCAGTTCTTC.

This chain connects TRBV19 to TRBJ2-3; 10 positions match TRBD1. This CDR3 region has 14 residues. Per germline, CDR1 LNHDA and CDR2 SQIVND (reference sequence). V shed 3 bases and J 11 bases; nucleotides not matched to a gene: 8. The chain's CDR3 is CASSIRTGGNGQYF. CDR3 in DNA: TGTGCCAGTAGTATCAGGACAGGGGGTAATGGGCAGTATTTT.

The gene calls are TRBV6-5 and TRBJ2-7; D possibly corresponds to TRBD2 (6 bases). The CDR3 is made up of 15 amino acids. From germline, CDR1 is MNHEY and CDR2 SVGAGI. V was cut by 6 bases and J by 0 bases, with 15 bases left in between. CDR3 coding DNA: TGTGCCAGCAGGAACCCGACTAGTTACTCCTACGAGCAGTACTTC. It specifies CASRNPTSYSYEQYF.

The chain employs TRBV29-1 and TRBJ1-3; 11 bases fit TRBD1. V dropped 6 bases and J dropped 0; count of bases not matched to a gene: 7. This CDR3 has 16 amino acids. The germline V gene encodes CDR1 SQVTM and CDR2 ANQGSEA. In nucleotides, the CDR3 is TGCAGCGTCCGGGACAGGGGGGGTCCCTCTGGAAACACCATATATTTT. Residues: CSVRDRGGPSGNTIYF.

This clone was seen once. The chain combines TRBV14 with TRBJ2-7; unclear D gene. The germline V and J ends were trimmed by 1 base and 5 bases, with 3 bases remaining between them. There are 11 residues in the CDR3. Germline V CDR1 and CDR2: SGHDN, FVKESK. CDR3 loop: CASSQVHEQYF. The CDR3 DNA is TGTGCCAGCAGCCAAGTCCACGAGCAGTACTTC.

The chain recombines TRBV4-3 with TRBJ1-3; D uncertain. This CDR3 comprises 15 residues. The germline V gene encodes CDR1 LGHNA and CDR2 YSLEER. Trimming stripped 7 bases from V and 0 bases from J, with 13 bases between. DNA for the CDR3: TGCGCCAGCACCCAGGCGCTCTCCTCTGGAAACACCATATATTTT. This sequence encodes CASTQALSSGNTIYF.

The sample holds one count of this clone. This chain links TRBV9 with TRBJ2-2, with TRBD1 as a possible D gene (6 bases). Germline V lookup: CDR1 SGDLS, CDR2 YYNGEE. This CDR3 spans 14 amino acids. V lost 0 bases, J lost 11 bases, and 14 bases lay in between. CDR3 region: CASSVAAWGQELFF. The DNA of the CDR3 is TGTGCCAGCAGCGTAGCAGCATGGGGGCAAGAGCTGTTTTTT.

DNA of the CDR3: TGTGCCAGCAGCTCTGCTGGAATCACTAGTTTCAATGAGCAGTTCTTC. Protein: CASSSAGITSFNEQFF. The rearrangement uses TRBV4-2 and TRBJ2-1, with D maybe TRBD2 (5 bases). Germline CDR1 LGHNA, CDR2 YNFKEQ. The V and J ends lost 5 bases and 6 bases respectively, with 20 bases between them. The CDR3 sequence is 16 residues long.

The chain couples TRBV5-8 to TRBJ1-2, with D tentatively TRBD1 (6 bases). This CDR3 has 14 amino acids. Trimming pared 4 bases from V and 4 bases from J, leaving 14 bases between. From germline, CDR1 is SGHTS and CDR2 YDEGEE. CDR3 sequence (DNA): TGTGCCAGCAGCACCACAGGGTTGATCTATGGCTACACCTTC. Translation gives CASSTTGLIYGYTF.

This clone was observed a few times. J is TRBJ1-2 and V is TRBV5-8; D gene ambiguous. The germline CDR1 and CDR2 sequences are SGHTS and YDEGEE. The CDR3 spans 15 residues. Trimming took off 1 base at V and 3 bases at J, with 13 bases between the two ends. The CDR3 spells CASSLYSGWDYGYTF. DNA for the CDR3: TGTGCCAGCAGCTTGTACTCTGGGTGGGACTATGGCTACACCTTC.

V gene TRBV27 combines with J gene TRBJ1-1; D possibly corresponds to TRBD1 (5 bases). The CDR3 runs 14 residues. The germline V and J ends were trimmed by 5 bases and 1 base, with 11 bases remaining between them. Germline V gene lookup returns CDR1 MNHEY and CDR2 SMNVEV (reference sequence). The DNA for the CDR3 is TGTGCCAGCAGTCCCAATACAGGGAACACTGAAGCTTTCTTT. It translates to CASSPNTGNTEAFF.

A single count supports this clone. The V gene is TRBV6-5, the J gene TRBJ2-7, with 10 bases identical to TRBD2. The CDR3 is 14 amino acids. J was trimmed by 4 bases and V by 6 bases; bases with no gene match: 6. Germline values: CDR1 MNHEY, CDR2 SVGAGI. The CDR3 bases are TGTGCCAGCAGAGCACTAGCGGGAACTTACGAGCAGTACTTC. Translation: CASRALAGTYEQYF.

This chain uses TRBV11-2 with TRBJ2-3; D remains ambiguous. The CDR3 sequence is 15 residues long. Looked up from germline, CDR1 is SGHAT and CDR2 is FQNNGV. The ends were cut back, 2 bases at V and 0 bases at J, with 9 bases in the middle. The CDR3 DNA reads TGTGCCAGCAGCTTAAGAGAAGGAAGCACAGATACGCAGTATTTT. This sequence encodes CASSLREGSTDTQYF.

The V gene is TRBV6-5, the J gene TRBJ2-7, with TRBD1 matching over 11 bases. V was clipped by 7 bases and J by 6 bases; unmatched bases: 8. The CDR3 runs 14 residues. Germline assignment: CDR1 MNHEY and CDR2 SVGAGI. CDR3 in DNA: TGTGCCAGCACTCTCGGACAGGGGGCCTTCGAGCAGTACTTC. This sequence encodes CASTLGQGAFEQYF.

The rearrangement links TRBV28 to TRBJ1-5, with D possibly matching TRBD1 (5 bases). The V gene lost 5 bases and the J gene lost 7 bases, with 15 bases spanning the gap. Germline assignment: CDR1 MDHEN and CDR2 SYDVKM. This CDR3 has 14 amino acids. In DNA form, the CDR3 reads TGTGCCAGCAGTCGAACCGGGACTGGGCAGCCCCAGCATTTT. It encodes CASSRTGTGQPQHF.

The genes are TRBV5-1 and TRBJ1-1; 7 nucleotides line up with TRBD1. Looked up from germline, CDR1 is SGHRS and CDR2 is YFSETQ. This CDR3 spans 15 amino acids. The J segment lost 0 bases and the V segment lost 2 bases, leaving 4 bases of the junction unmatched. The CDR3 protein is CASSFGTEMNTEAFF. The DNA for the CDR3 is TGCGCCAGCAGCTTTGGGACAGAGATGAACACTGAAGCTTTCTTT.

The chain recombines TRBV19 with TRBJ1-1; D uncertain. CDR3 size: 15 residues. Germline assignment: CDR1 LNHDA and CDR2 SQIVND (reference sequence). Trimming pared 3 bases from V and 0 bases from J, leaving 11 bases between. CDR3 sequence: CASSILGVMNTEAFF. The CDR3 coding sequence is TGTGCCAGTAGTATTTTAGGAGTAATGAACACTGAAGCTTTCTTT.

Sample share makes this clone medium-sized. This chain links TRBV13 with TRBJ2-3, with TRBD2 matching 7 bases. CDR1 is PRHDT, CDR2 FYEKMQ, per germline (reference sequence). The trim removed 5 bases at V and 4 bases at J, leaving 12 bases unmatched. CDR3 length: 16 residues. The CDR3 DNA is TGTGCCAGCAGCCTCAAACCTAGCGGAACCTCAGATACGCAGTATTTT. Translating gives CASSLKPSGTSDTQYF.

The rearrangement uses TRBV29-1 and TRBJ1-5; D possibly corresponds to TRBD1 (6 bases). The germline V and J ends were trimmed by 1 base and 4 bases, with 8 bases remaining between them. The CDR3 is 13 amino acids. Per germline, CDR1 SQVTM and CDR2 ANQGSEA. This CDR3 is CSVEGDKNQPQHF. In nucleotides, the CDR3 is TGCAGCGTTGAAGGGGACAAAAATCAGCCCCAGCATTTT.

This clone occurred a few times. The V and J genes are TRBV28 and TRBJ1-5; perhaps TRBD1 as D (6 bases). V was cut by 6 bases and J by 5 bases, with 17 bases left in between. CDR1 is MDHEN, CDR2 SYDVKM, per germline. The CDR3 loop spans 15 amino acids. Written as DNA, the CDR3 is TGTGCCAGCAGCCTCCTAGGGGGTACTTATCAGCCCCAGCATTTT. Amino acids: CASSLLGGTYQPQHF.

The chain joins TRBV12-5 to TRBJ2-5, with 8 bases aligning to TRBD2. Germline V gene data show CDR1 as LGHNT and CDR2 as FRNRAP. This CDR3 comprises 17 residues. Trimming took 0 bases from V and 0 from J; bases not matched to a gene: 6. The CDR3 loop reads CASGLVSGAWYQETQYF. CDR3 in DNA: TGTGCTAGTGGTTTGGTTAGCGGGGCTTGGTACCAAGAGACCCAGTACTTC.

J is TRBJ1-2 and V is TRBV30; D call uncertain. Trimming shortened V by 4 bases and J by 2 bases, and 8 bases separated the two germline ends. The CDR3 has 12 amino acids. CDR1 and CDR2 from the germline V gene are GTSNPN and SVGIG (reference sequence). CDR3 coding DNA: TGTGCCTGGAAACAGATAAACTATGGCTACACCTTC. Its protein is CAWKQINYGYTF.

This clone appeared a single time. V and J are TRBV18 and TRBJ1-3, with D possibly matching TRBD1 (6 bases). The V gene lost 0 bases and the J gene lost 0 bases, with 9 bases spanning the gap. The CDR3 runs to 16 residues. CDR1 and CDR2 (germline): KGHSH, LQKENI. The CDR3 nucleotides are TGTGCCAGCTCACCACCGCGGACAGTCTCTGGAAACACCATATATTTT. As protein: CASSPPRTVSGNTIYF.